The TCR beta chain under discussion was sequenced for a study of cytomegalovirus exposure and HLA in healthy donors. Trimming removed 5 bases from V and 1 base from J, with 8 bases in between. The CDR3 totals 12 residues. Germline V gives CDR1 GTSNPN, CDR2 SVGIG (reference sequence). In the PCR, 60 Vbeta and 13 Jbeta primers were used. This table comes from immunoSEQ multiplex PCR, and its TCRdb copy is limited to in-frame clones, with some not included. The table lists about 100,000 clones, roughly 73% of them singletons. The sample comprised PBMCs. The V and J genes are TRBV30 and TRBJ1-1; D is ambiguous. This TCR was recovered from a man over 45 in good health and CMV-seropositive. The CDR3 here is CAWGTANTEAFF. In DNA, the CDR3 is TGTGCCTGGGGAACAGCGAACACTGAAGCTTTCTTT.